This TCR beta chain was sequenced for a study of CD8 T cells in ankylosing spondylitis. Findings of the study overall: Ankylosing spondylitis blood appeared to carry a characteristic TCR beta motif of seven to nine highly homologous variants.

This clonotype was counted ten times or more. Its antigen is not identified. V was pared by 10 bases and J by 5 bases, with 13 bases of the junction left unmatched. The CDR3 consists of 14 residues. Per germline, CDR1 ENHRY and CDR2 SYGVKD. TCRdb reprocessed the 5' RACE reads with MiXCR, giving one entry per CDR3 protein. In the table there are 700,000 to 1,000,000 distinct CDR3 sequences, around 11% of which are singletons. The sample was blood, either unsorted or a sorted T cell fraction (not recorded which). The receptor was derived from a male donor with ankylosing spondylitis. The rearrangement links TRBV10-3 to TRBJ2-7, with 8 bases fitting TRBD2. CDR3 loop: CASSPGLGDHEQYF. The CDR3 DNA sequence: TGTGCCAGCTCTCCGGGACTAGGGGATCACGAGCAGTACTTC.